This T cell receptor (beta chain) was sequenced for a study of cytomegalovirus exposure and HLA in healthy donors. General study points: Presence/absence analysis assumed near-uniform sequencing depth across donors. Later genetic work tied a missense DCLRE1C variant to beta-chain V and J trimming. Analyzed later, most CMV-associated TCR beta chains appeared HLA-restricted.

A remark on this clone: Its antigen is undetermined.

The V gene's germline CDR1 is MNHEY and CDR2 SVGAGI. The ends lost 7 bases at V and 14 bases at J; junction bases unmatched: 11. This CDR3 spans 12 amino acids. In the PCR, 60 Vbeta and 13 Jbeta primers were used. In the source study's methods: Tens of millions of unique TCR beta chains, roughly 11 million shared, were counted in a later analysis. Sequencing was performed with immunoSEQ multiplex PCR; in TCRdb, only in-frame clones are kept and a portion is missing. V and J calls and clone size are given by that table; D and trimming were obtained from the DNA. In the table there are 150,000 to 250,000 clones, 75% to 85% of which are singletons.

The receptor comes from a girl between 10 and 17 years old in good health and CMV-seropositive. The rearrangement joins TRBV6-5 to TRBJ2-1; 7 bases are shared with TRBD1. The source material was PBMCs. The CDR3 is CASTPSGGLEFF. The CDR3 bases are TGTGCCAGCACCCCCTCAGGGGGATTGGAGTTCTTC.